This TCR beta chain emerged from a study of CDR3 diversity in severe acne (dated by TCRdb to about 2019). This clonotype was recorded many times. Its antigen has not been determined. No base qualities exist here, and no much larger clone lies one base off it. Library preparation was by PCR. TCRdb shows the sequencer as Illumina HiSeq 2000. The public reads were reanalyzed by TCRdb: fastp trimming at Q25, MiXCR alignment, in-frame beta chains only. Records with the same CDR3 protein are collapsed into one entry carrying the most frequent genes and DNA. The sample table lists some 90,000 distinct CDR3 sequences, approximately 52% of them with a count of one. Clones ranked in the top ten supply over 9% of the sample. Trimming takes 6 bases off V and 2 bases off J; junction bases not matched to a gene: 7. The germline V gene gives CDR1 as MNHEY and CDR2 as SVGEGT. The CDR3, from cysteine to phenylalanine, totals 15 residues. Only the CDR3 region is kept as DNA, spanning 45 bases read in frame from base 1.

Sequencing input: blood. This chain is built from TRBV6-2 or TRBV6-3 and TRBJ2-7; 10 bases in the middle match TRBD2. This TCR derives from a male donor in good health, serving as a control. The DNA reads as follows: TGTGCCAGCAGGGATAGACTAGCGGGCCCCTACGAGCAGTACTTC. This is translated as CASRDRLAGPYEQYF.